The 8 T cell receptor beta chains in this list originate from one sample, sequenced in a study of regulatory T cells in long-lasting Graves disease. Building the TCR beta libraries relied on iRepertoire HTBI primers, and CDR3 regions underwent Arm-PCR. TCRdb analysed the multiplex PCR reads with MiXCR anew, one entry per CDR3 protein. The sample has 530,000 or so distinct CDR3 sequences, about 16% seen once. Time point in this sample: newly diagnosed GD, antithyroid drugs for less than 3 months. PBMC-extracted RNA yielded the TCR library. These sequences were also reported in another study, on T cells in Graves' hyperthyroidism and ophthalmopathy.

Here the sequenced sample was peripheral blood mononuclear cells (PBMCs), taken at new diagnosis, from a patient treated with antithyroid drugs. These receptors originate from a man younger than 35 with Graves disease.

This clonotype was detected only once. This may be a read error: a much more frequent sequence differs by one nucleotide. The V gene is TRBV6-1, the J gene TRBJ1-2; 9 positions agree with TRBD1. The germline V gene encodes CDR1 MNHNS and CDR2 SASEGT. The CDR3 sequence is 16 residues long. The CDR3 region is CASSASGQGLYYGYIF. The CDR3, as DNA: TGTGCCAGCAGTGCCTCGGGACAGGGACTTTACTATGGCTACATCTTC.

This clonotype was counted many times. The chain employs TRBV19 and TRBJ1-1; 7 nucleotides line up with TRBD1. The CDR3 is made up of 15 amino acids. Germline V lookup: CDR1 LNHDA, CDR2 SQIVND (reference sequence). Trimming removed 10 bases from V and 1 base from J; junction bases left unmatched: 12. Here the CDR3 DNA reads TGTGCCATCAGAGGGGGCGCTAGGTCGAACACTGAAGCTTTCTTT. It translates to CAIRGGARSNTEAFF. The whole variable domain, remainder taken from reference TRBV19 and TRBJ1-1, is DGGITQSPKYLFRKEGQNVTLSCEQNLNHDAMYWYRQDPGQGLRLIYYSQIVNDFQKGDIAEGYSVSREKKESFPLTVTSAQKNPTAFYLCAIRGGARSNTEAFFGQGTRLTVV.

This CDR3 reads CASSPIPGAVGYGYTF. The CDR3 DNA is TGTGCCAGCAGTCCCATCCCGGGGGCGGTAGGCTATGGCTACACCTTC. V gene TRBV27 combines with J gene TRBJ1-2, with TRBD1 as a possible D gene (6 bases). V lost 5 bases and J lost 4, with 20 bases in between. The CDR3 is 16 amino acids. Looked up from germline, CDR1 is MNHEY and CDR2 is SMNVEV (reference sequence).

This clonotype was recorded a few times. This chain links TRBV5-1 with TRBJ2-1, with D perhaps TRBD2 (6 bases). Germline V gene sequence: CDR1 SGHRS, CDR2 YFSETQ. CDR3 length: 15 residues. Trimming pared 5 bases from V and 8 bases from J, leaving 20 bases between. This CDR3 reads CASRWGGVYGDEQFF. Here the CDR3 DNA reads TGCGCCAGCAGATGGGGCGGGGTGTACGGCGATGAGCAGTTCTTC.

This clonotype was seen many times. The rearrangement uses TRBV5-1 and TRBJ2-7, with 10 bases fitting TRBD1. Germline loops: CDR1 SGHRS, CDR2 YFSETQ. This CDR3 contains 16 residues. After removal of 3 bases from V and 5 bases from J, the junction contained 11 bases not matched to a gene. In DNA form, the CDR3 reads TGCGCCAGCAGCTCACCGAGGACAGGGGGTCGGAACGAGCAGTACTTC. As protein: CASSSPRTGGRNEQYF.

V and J are TRBV5-6 and TRBJ2-1, with D perhaps matching TRBD2 (5 bases). The CDR3 has 14 residues. The germline V gene encodes CDR1 SGHDT and CDR2 YYEEEE. Trimming took 1 base from V and 7 from J, leaving 12 bases between them. The CDR3 DNA sequence: TGTGCCAGCAGCTTGCCCCCCCGGGAAAATGAGCAGTTCTTC. Translating gives CASSLPPRENEQFF.

The chain joins TRBV27 to TRBJ2-1; 12 bases match TRBD2. In germline, CDR1 is MNHEY, CDR2 SMNVEV (reference sequence). CDR3 length: 16 amino acids. Trimming took 5 bases from V and 5 from J; bases not matched to a gene: 7. CDR3 loop: CASSTRTSGTHNEQFF. The CDR3 region has the DNA TGTGCCAGCAGTACCCGGACTAGCGGGACCCACAATGAGCAGTTCTTC.

This clonotype was seen repeatedly, ten times or more. The chain uses TRBV2 and TRBJ2-1, with 7 bases lining up with TRBD2. After removal of 7 bases from V and 6 bases from J, the junction contained 12 bases not matched to a gene. The CDR3 sequence is 15 residues long. CDR1 and CDR2 (germline): SNHLY, FYNNEI. The CDR3 is CASTEGRERSNEQFF. DNA of the CDR3: TGTGCCAGCACCGAAGGGCGGGAGAGGTCCAATGAGCAGTTCTTC.